This T cell receptor (beta chain) was sequenced for a study of blood T cells in healthy people across ages. Study-level results: Per-million-T-cell TCR beta diversity fell roughly linearly with age.

The authors ran a second PCR of 7 to 11 cycles using a sample-barcoded 5' primer and a J-beta primer mix. Each of the samples gave a minimum of 2.5 million paired-end reads that contained CDR3. Each CDR3 protein is one row after TCRdb ran MiXCR on the 5' RACE reads. The top ten clones hold around a third of a sample with fewer than 900,000 distinct CDR3 sequences, 45% to 50% of them seen once. The germline gives CDR1 DFQATT, CDR2 SNEGSKA (reference sequence). Trimming cost V 6 bases and J 5 bases, with 19 bases left between them. There are 14 residues in the CDR3. In its sample, this clonotype was seen a few times. Its target is unknown.

The sequence came from a woman aged 55-69 years in good health. The source material was blood. This chain uses TRBV20-1 with TRBJ1-2; a possible D gene is TRBD1 (5 bases). The CDR3 reads CSARRRQGWYGYTF. CDR3 nucleotide sequence: TGCAGTGCCAGAAGACGGCAGGGCTGGTATGGCTACACCTTC.